This T cell receptor beta chain emerged from a study of long-term antiretroviral therapy in people with HIV. The V end was cut by 2 bases, the J end by 3 bases, with 11 bases between. Germline-derived CDR1 and CDR2 are SGHTA and FQGNSA. The CDR3 has 15 residues. Participants with HIV, all of them, were treated in the United States. As to this clone: Its antigen is unknown.

Study-wide findings and caveats: Clones expanded before ART dominated the repertoire at all time points.

Researchers ran immunoSEQ v3.0 at survey level. The assay was immunoSEQ multiplex PCR, and TCRdb's table has in-frame clones only and misses some. The data contain 31,000 or so clones, around 96% of them singletons. The rearrangement links TRBV7-2 to TRBJ1-3; D unresolved. The sequence was obtained from a man younger than 40 with HIV. Sample: unsorted PBMCs, taken roughly 6.9 years after starting antiretroviral therapy. CDR3 residues: CASSLLAGDGNTIYF. DNA for the CDR3: TGTGCCAGCAGCTTACTCGCTGGGGATGGAAACACCATATATTTT.